This T cell receptor (beta chain) was recorded in a study of PD-1 blockade in classical Hodgkin lymphoma. About this clone itself: Its specificity is unknown.

Findings and limits, study-wide: CD4+ TCR diversity rose significantly by C4D1, and CD8+ TCR diversity did not. Similar baseline diversity was found in complete responders and newly diagnosed patients.

All trial patients relapsed after autologous stem cell transplantation. The study purified CD4+ T cells from thawed PBMCs using magnetic negative selection. The CDR3 has 14 amino acids. Trimming removed 3 bases at V and 0 bases at J, with 6 bases between. Germline CDR1 and CDR2: MDHEN and SYDVKM. Libraries were prepared by immunoSEQ multiplex PCR; TCRdb keeps only in-frame clonotypes and omits some of them. This table holds over 7,500 clones, 74% found once. The TCR originated in a human donor with classical Hodgkin lymphoma. Sample: CD4+ T cells from blood, taken at baseline. The gene calls are TRBV28 and TRBJ2-1; D is uncertain. The CDR3 DNA follows: TGTGCCAGCAGTTTCAGGAGCTCCTACAATGAGCAGTTCTTC. It specifies CASSFRSSYNEQFF.